These 3 T cell receptor beta chains came from one sample sequenced in a study of OX40 agonist ivuxolimab in advanced cancers. Method: immunoSEQ multiplex PCR; TCRdb's copy keeps in-frame clones and lacks some. The table has about 16,000 clones, 85% to 90% seen once. The sample in question was CD4+ or CD8+ T cells sorted from blood, obtained in a trial of the OX40 agonist ivuxolimab. These receptors were taken from an adult with an advanced solid tumor such as melanoma, head and neck, liver or kidney cancer.

The rearrangement links TRBV5-1 to TRBJ2-7, with 7 bases aligning to TRBD2. CDR1 is SGHRS and CDR2 is YFSETQ in the germline V gene. CDR3 length: 14 amino acids. The V and J ends lost 4 bases and 6 bases, in that order; junction bases with no gene match: 10. The chain's CDR3 is CASSGNPGGSEQYF. The CDR3 nucleotides are TGCGCCAGCAGCGGCAACCCGGGGGGTTCCGAGCAGTACTTC.

This clone turned up a few times. The rearrangement uses TRBV5-5 and TRBJ2-3; 10 bases fit TRBD2. Germline values: CDR1 SGHKS, CDR2 YYEKEE (reference sequence). Trimming took 1 base from V and 2 from J; bases not matched to a gene: 10. The CDR3 is made up of 18 amino acids. The CDR3 is CASSLYGASGSSTDTQYF. The CDR3 bases are TGTGCCAGCAGCTTGTACGGGGCTAGCGGGAGTTCCACAGATACGCAGTATTTT.

This sequence joins TRBV23-1 and TRBJ1-5, with D tentatively TRBD1 (6 bases). TRBV23-1 is treated as an ORF (open reading frame) with a function not yet certain. CDR3 length: 14 residues. V was shortened by 6 bases and J by 5 bases, with 14 bases between the two germline ends. CDR3 amino acids: CASSNYREDQPQHF. The CDR3 DNA is TGCGCCAGCAGCAACTACAGGGAGGATCAGCCCCAGCATTTT.